The 27 T cell receptor beta chains below come from one sample, sequenced in a study of T cell responses to AZD1222 COVID-19 vaccine (dated by TCRdb to the early 2020s). Receptor amplification or capture employed the immunoSEQ multiplex PCR assay. TCRdb mirrors the immuneACCESS table, restricted to in-frame sequences. Some clones are absent from its copies; in checked studies, under half trace to an unresolved V gene, and the reason for the others is unknown. The table for this sample lists 150,000 to 200,000 clones; approximately 89% of them were counted only once. The ten largest clones represent less than 2% of the sample. Per the publication, the time point label means: about 28 days (+/-7) after the second vaccine dose. The sample in question was peripheral blood, obtained 28 days after the second AZD1222 dose. The receptors stem from an adult who received the AZD1222 COVID-19 vaccine.

A single count supports this clone. This rearrangement joins TRBV7-2 to TRBJ1-1; 7 positions match TRBD1. J was trimmed by 0 bases and V by 6 bases; bases with no gene match: 4. Germline CDR1 SGHTA, CDR2 FQGNSA. The length of the CDR3 is 14 residues. Here the CDR3 DNA reads TGTGCCAGCAGTCCAGGGGGGGTGAACACTGAAGCTTTCTTT. As protein: CASSPGGVNTEAFF.

The gene calls are TRBV10-3 and TRBJ2-6; no definite D call. V lost 8 bases to trimming and J lost 0 bases, with 5 bases between them. The CDR3 contains 13 residues. CDR1 and CDR2 (germline): ENHRY, SYGVKD. The chain's CDR3 is CAIRFSGANVLTF. In nucleotides, the CDR3 is TGTGCCATCCGATTCTCTGGGGCCAACGTCCTGACTTTC.

This chain connects TRBV7-9 to TRBJ1-1, with D unresolved. The CDR3 has 12 residues. V gave up 8 bases and J gave up 12 bases, with 19 bases separating them. The V gene's germline CDR1 is SEHNR and CDR2 FQNEAQ (reference sequence). The CDR3 nucleotides read TGTGCCAGCTCTTTGGGTGGCTGGTATACTTTCTTT. Encoded protein: CASSLGGWYTFF.

The chain joins TRBV27 to TRBJ2-2; 14 nucleotides match TRBD2. V lost 1 base to trimming and J lost 6 bases; unmatched junction nucleotides: 1. This CDR3 has 16 amino acids. Germline V gene lookup returns CDR1 MNHEY and CDR2 SMNVEV (reference sequence). Written as DNA, the CDR3 is TGTGCCAGCAGTTTATTGGGACTAGCGGGAGCCGGGGAGCTGTTTTTT. This sequence encodes CASSLLGLAGAGELFF.

V is TRBV25-1 and J is TRBJ1-4; D uncertain. Germline CDR1 MGHDK, CDR2 SYGVNS. This CDR3 has 13 amino acids. V was clipped by 3 bases and J by 4 bases, with 6 bases between them. The CDR3 loop reads CASSDFRNEKLFF. In nucleotides, the CDR3 is TGTGCCAGCAGTGACTTCCGTAATGAAAAACTGTTTTTT.

There are a few counts of this clone. The chain joins TRBV18 to TRBJ1-1; D perhaps matches TRBD1 (6 bases). V was cut by 3 bases and J by 2 bases, with 7 bases left in between. CDR3 length equals 13 residues. Germline CDR1 and CDR2: KGHSH and LQKENI. CDR3 sequence reads: CASSPDSNTEAFF. CDR3 nucleotide sequence: TGTGCCAGCTCACCGGACAGCAACACTGAAGCTTTCTTT.

The chain links TRBV18 to TRBJ1-4; D uncertain. V lost 1 base, J lost 7 bases, and 16 bases lay in between. Germline V gene sequence: CDR1 KGHSH, CDR2 LQKENI. This CDR3 comprises 16 residues. The CDR3 loop is CASSPRGGGSGEKLFF. CDR3 nucleotides: TGTGCCAGCTCACCACGGGGAGGAGGTAGTGGTGAAAAACTGTTTTTT.

The genes are TRBV11-1 and TRBJ1-1; 9 bases align to TRBD1. V was pared by 6 bases and J by 1 base, with 9 bases of the junction left unmatched. Germline CDR1 reads SGHAT; CDR2 reads FQDESV (reference sequence). This CDR3 has 16 amino acids. The CDR3 reads CASRSGDRVSNTEAFF. The CDR3 coding sequence is TGTGCCAGCAGGAGCGGGGACAGGGTGTCGAACACTGAAGCTTTCTTT.

This clone came up once. J is TRBJ2-3 and V is TRBV19; perhaps TRBD2 as D (7 bases). This CDR3 is built from 14 residues. Trimming took 6 bases from V and 3 from J, leaving 13 bases between them. Germline V lookup: CDR1 LNHDA, CDR2 SQIVND (reference sequence). CDR3 protein: CASRRGGGTDTQYF. The DNA of the CDR3 is TGTGCCAGTAGGCGGGGAGGGGGGACAGATACGCAGTATTTT.

DNA of the CDR3: TGCGCCAGCAGCCAAGGGGGGACCGTTAATGAAAAACTGTTTTTT. It translates to CASSQGGTVNEKLFF. The chain uses TRBV4-1 and TRBJ1-4, with D possibly TRBD1 on 5 matching bases. Germline CDR1 MGHRA, CDR2 YSYEKL. The germline V and J ends were trimmed by 1 base and 4 bases, with 10 bases remaining between them. The CDR3 loop spans 15 amino acids.

V and J are TRBV6-5 and TRBJ1-4; 8 bases match TRBD1. CDR3 length equals 15 residues. Trimming took 0 bases from V and 7 from J; bases not matched to a gene: 4. Germline CDR1 reads MNHEY; CDR2 reads SVGAGI. The CDR3 here is CASSYSRTGSEKLFF. CDR3 nucleotide sequence: TGTGCCAGCAGTTACTCGAGGACAGGGAGTGAAAAACTGTTTTTT.

This clone appeared once. The rearrangement uses TRBV15 and TRBJ2-1; no definite D call. The CDR3 covers 15 residues. Germline V gives CDR1 LNHNV, CDR2 YYDKDF (reference sequence). V lost 2 bases to trimming and J lost 5 bases, with 13 bases between them. CDR3 nucleotides: TGTGCCACCAGCAGATCTGACCTCATCAACAATGAGCAGTTCTTC. Translation: CATSRSDLINNEQFF.

The chain carries TRBV5-4 and TRBJ1-3; D might be TRBD1 (6 bases). The CDR3 runs 16 residues. V lost 2 bases and J 4 bases, leaving 16 bases between the germline ends. The germline CDR1 and CDR2 sequences are SGHNT and YYREEE (reference sequence). CDR3 in DNA: TGTGCCAGCAGCTTCACCACCGGGACACCGGGAAACACCATATATTTT. Translated: CASSFTTGTPGNTIYF.

The V gene is TRBV15, the J gene TRBJ2-3; no clear D gene. The CDR3 is 15 amino acids. Trimming shortened V by 2 bases and J by 3 bases, and 12 bases separated the two germline ends. CDR1 and CDR2 (germline): LNHNV, YYDKDF (reference sequence). Written as DNA, the CDR3 is TGTGCCACCAGCAGACAGACCCTTGGGACAGATACGCAGTATTTT. This translates into CATSRQTLGTDTQYF.

V is TRBV18 and J is TRBJ1-6; D ambiguous. V was pared by 2 bases and J by 6 bases, with 11 bases between. Looked up from germline, CDR1 is KGHSH and CDR2 is LQKENI. CDR3 size: 15 residues. The CDR3 sequence is CASSPRVERNSPLHF. The CDR3 DNA is TGTGCCAGCTCACCAAGGGTTGAGCGTAATTCACCCCTCCACTTT.

The J gene is TRBJ1-2, the V gene TRBV5-6, with D possibly matching TRBD1 (5 bases). The ends were cut back, 0 bases at V and 1 base at J, with 19 bases in the middle. Germline CDR1 reads SGHDT; CDR2 reads YYEEEE. The CDR3 extends over 18 amino acids. The CDR3 DNA is TGTGCCAGCAGCTTGGTCGGCACCTCTGGGGGACTTAACTATGGCTACACCTTC. The encoded protein is CASSLVGTSGGLNYGYTF. Complete variable domain (other parts from reference TRBV5-6 and TRBJ1-2): DAGVTQSPTHLIKTRGQQVTLRCSPKSGHDTVSWYQQALGQGPQFIFQYYEEEERQRGNFPDRFSGHQFPNYSSELNVNALLLGDSALYLCASSLVGTSGGLNYGYTFGSGTRLTVV.

V is TRBV29-1 and J is TRBJ1-1, with D unresolved. The CDR3 consists of 12 residues. The germline V gene encodes CDR1 SQVTM and CDR2 ANQGSEA. V lost 7 bases, J lost 1 base, and 10 bases lay in between. The CDR3 sequence is CSAASGNTEAFF. The CDR3 nucleotides are TGCAGCGCTGCATCCGGGAACACTGAAGCTTTCTTT.

The V and J genes are TRBV10-1 and TRBJ1-6, with TRBD1 as a possible D gene (5 bases). This CDR3 spans 14 amino acids. From germline, CDR1 is WNHNN and CDR2 SYGVQD (reference sequence). V gave up 0 bases and J gave up 9 bases, with 9 bases separating them. The chain's CDR3 is CASSESGVASPLHF. In DNA form, the CDR3 reads TGCGCCAGCAGTGAGTCGGGGGTAGCTTCACCCCTCCACTTT.

The V call is TRBV11-2, the J call TRBJ2-7; TRBD1 is a possible D gene (6 bases). V shed 6 bases and J shed 5 bases, with 14 bases lying between them. This CDR3 comprises 13 residues. CDR1 and CDR2 (germline): SGHAT, FQNNGV. The CDR3 here is CASSFHRANEQYF. CDR3 nucleotide sequence: TGTGCCAGCAGTTTTCACAGGGCAAACGAGCAGTACTTC. Using reference TRBV11-2 and TRBJ2-7 for the parts outside the CDR3, the full variable domain is EAGVAQSPRYKIIEKRQSVAFWCNPISGHATLYWYQQILGQGPKLLIQFQNNGVVDDSQLPKDRFSAERLKGVDSTLKIQPAKLEDSAVYLCASSFHRANEQYFGPGTRLTVT.

The chain combines TRBV19 with TRBJ1-5, with D possibly matching TRBD1 (5 bases). Trimming cost V 4 bases and J 3 bases, with 10 bases left between them. The CDR3 loop spans 14 amino acids. Looked up from germline, CDR1 is LNHDA and CDR2 is SQIVND (reference sequence). DNA of the CDR3: TGTGCCAGTAGTAACCGACAGCCCAATCAGCCCCAGCATTTT. Its protein is CASSNRQPNQPQHF.

The chain couples TRBV19 to TRBJ2-3; 10 positions match TRBD2. V was pared by 9 bases and J by 11 bases, with 11 bases of the junction left unmatched. This CDR3 comprises 13 residues. The V gene's germline CDR1 is LNHDA and CDR2 SQIVND (reference sequence). In nucleotides, the CDR3 is TGTGCCAGCGTACCTCATAGCGGGGGGCGGCAGTATTTT. Translated, it gives CASVPHSGGRQYF. The complete variable domain, with remaining parts taken from reference TRBV19 and TRBJ2-3, reads DGGITQSPKYLFRKEGQNVTLSCEQNLNHDAMYWYRQDPGQGLRLIYYSQIVNDFQKGDIAEGYSVSREKKESFPLTVTSAQKNPTAFYLCASVPHSGGRQYFGPGTRLTVL.

The chain combines TRBV3-1 (or the pseudogene TRBV3-2) with TRBJ1-4, with D possibly matching TRBD1 (5 bases). Germline CDR1 LGHDT, CDR2 YNNKEL (reference sequence). The CDR3 runs to 16 residues. Trimming removed 7 bases from V and 0 bases from J, with 15 bases in between. The CDR3, as DNA: TGTGCCAGCACCGGCAGAGGGGCGGCAACTAATGAAAAACTGTTTTTT. Its translation is CASTGRGAATNEKLFF.

In this sample, this clone turned up a few times. Other nucleotide sequences from this sample produce the same CDR3. The chain couples TRBV6-5 to TRBJ1-1; the match to TRBD1 covers 9 bases. V was pared by 5 bases and J by 0 bases, with 4 bases of the junction left unmatched. Germline CDR1 and CDR2: MNHEY and SVGAGI. The CDR3 extends over 15 amino acids. The CDR3 DNA follows: TGTGCCAGCAGTACCGGGACAGGGATGAACACTGAAGCTTTCTTT. It encodes CASSTGTGMNTEAFF.

The chain has TRBV7-6 and TRBJ2-1; D is perhaps TRBD2 (6 bases). Germline V CDR1 and CDR2: SGHVS, FNYEAQ. Trimming shortened V by 1 base and J by 13 bases, and 11 bases separated the two germline ends. The CDR3 contains 12 residues. The CDR3 nucleotides read TGTGCCAGCAGCTTAGTTGGGGGGAGTCAGTTCTTC. Protein: CASSLVGGSQFF.

The V call is TRBV5-1, the J call TRBJ2-2, with TRBD2 as a possible D gene (5 bases). Trimming took 5 bases from V and 6 from J, leaving 17 bases between them. CDR3 size: 15 residues. CDR1 is SGHRS and CDR2 is YFSETQ in the germline V gene. CDR3 DNA: TGCGCCAGCAGTTGGTCTGCTGGCGGGCCCGGGGAGCTGTTTTTT. It yields the protein CASSWSAGGPGELFF.

The chain couples TRBV7-6 to TRBJ1-2; D is ambiguous. The germline V and J ends were trimmed by 2 bases and 0 bases, with 16 bases remaining between them. Germline V CDR1 and CDR2: SGHVS, FNYEAQ. The CDR3 has 17 amino acids. This CDR3 reads CASSLRPGIRSNYGYTF. The CDR3 DNA reads as TGTGCCAGCAGCTTACGGCCAGGTATTCGTTCTAACTATGGCTACACCTTC.

In its sample, this clone was seen a few times. This chain connects TRBV7-2 to TRBJ2-7; no definite D call. Germline lookup yields CDR1 SGHTA and CDR2 FQGNSA. This CDR3 is 12 amino acids long. V lost 1 base and J lost 2, with 3 bases in between. The CDR3 here is CASSLVPYEQYF. DNA for the CDR3: TGTGCCAGCAGCTTAGTTCCCTACGAGCAGTACTTC.